The 8 T cell receptor beta chains in this list originate from one sample, sequenced in a study of CD8+ T cells in alopecia areata. Researchers sorted pooled cutaneous lymph node cells on the basis of CD4, CD8alpha, NKG2D, NKG2ACE and other markers. It was cDNA, reverse transcribed from extracted RNA, that served as the sequencing template. Assay used: immunoSEQ multiplex PCR; TCRdb lists only in-frame clones, some missing. Altogether 200,000 to 300,000 clones were found in the sample, and no singletons occur. Sequencing was carried out using CD4+ T cells sorted from a lymph node. The receptors stem from a C3H/HeJ mouse with alopecia areata. Mice of this strain are of MHC haplotype H2-k.

On this clone: Mouse names are used for the genes. The CDR3 extends 4 residues past the end of the read, so its final part is completed from the germline J gene. The same CDR3 can be traced to other DNA sequences in this sample. The chain links TRBV13-1 to TRBJ2-3, with 8 bases identical to TRBD2. The germline gives CDR1 NSHNY, CDR2 SYGAGN. This CDR3 is built from 16 residues. The ends lost 0 bases at V and 1 base at J; junction bases unmatched: 4. The CDR3 DNA, read in part, is TGTGCCAGCAGTGATGCTGGGGGGCGCGGTGCAGAA. Protein product: CASSDAGGRGAE. The full CDR3 sequence reads CASSDAGGRGAETLYF.

Comment on this clone: These gene names are mouse names. The CDR3 end lies 4 residues beyond the end of the read and is filled in from the germline J gene. The gene calls are TRBV31 and TRBJ2-5; 9 bases match TRBD2. This CDR3 comprises 14 residues. Germline lookup yields CDR1 GKSSPN and CDR2 SITVG. The sequenced CDR3 bases are TGTGCCTGGAGTCCCCGGGACTGGGAAGAC. Its protein is CAWSPRDWED. The CDR3 as a whole reads CAWSPRDWEDTQYF.

There are many counts of this clone. Gene names and germline refer to mouse. The DNA ends 4 residues before the CDR3 does, and the rest of the CDR3 is filled in from the germline J gene. Different DNA sequences within this sample yield the same CDR3. This chain links TRBV1 with TRBJ2-3; no clear D. V lost 1 base and J lost 0, with 2 bases in between. Germline V gene sequence: CDR1 NSQYPW, CDR2 LRSPGD (reference sequence). This CDR3 comprises 13 residues. Incomplete CDR3 DNA: TGCACCTGCAGTGCAGGTAGTGCAGAA. Translated, it gives CTCSAGSAE. The full-length CDR3 reads as CTCSAGSAETLYF.

This clone has a count of ten or more. Gene names refer to mouse genes. The read halts 4 residues ahead of the CDR3 end, with the missing end drawn from the germline J gene. The rearrangement joins TRBV19 to TRBJ2-1; 8 positions match TRBD2. V shed 6 bases and J 1 base; nucleotides not matched to a gene: 6. In germline, CDR1 is FNHDT, CDR2 SITEND (reference sequence). The CDR3 consists of 15 residues. The CDR3 bases that were read are TGTGCCAGCACCTCCGGGGGGGCCAACTATGCT. It is translated as CASTSGGANYA. The whole CDR3 protein reads CASTSGGANYAEQFF. The full variable domain, rest sourced from reference TRBV19 and TRBJ2-1, is GGIITQTPKFLIGQEGQKLTLKCQQNFNHDTMYWYRQDSGKGLRLIYYSITENDLQKGDLSEGYDASREKKSSFSLTVTSAQKNEMAVFLCASTSGGANYAEQFFGPGTRLTVL.

This clone showed up just a few times. Gene names are the mouse ones. The read ends 4 residues early relative to the CDR3; the germline J gene fills the gap. The gene calls are TRBV5 and TRBJ2-7; a possible D gene is TRBD1 (6 bases). Germline V lookup: CDR1 LGHNA, CDR2 YNLKQL (reference sequence). This CDR3 spans 14 amino acids. V shed 5 bases and J shed 0 bases, with 11 bases lying between them. The CDR3 bases that were read are TGTGCCAGCAGCTCCCGGGACAACTCCTAT. Translated: CASSSRDNSY. In full, the CDR3 is CASSSRDNSYEQYF.

A few counts support this clone. Mouse names are used for the genes. The CDR3 goes on 4 residues after the read ends, and that part is filled in from the germline J gene. This chain uses TRBV13-1 with TRBJ1-2; 9 positions match TRBD1. Germline CDR1 NSHNY, CDR2 SYGAGN. With V trimmed by 0 bases and J by 0 bases, 6 bases remained unmatched. The CDR3 runs to 17 residues. The CDR3 spells CASSDEGTGRPNSDYTF. The CDR3 DNA, read in part, is TGTGCCAGCAGTGATGAGGGGACAGGGAGGCCAAACTCC.

A word on this clone: Mouse germline and gene names are used. The read halts 4 residues ahead of the CDR3 end, with the missing end drawn from the germline J gene. This chain links TRBV1 with TRBJ2-1, with 7 bases matching TRBD2. This CDR3 contains 15 residues. V gave up 3 bases and J gave up 3 bases; unmatched junction bases: 5. The germline V gene has CDR1 NSQYPW and CDR2 LRSPGD (reference sequence). The CDR3 loop is CTCSAPGGSYAEQFF. The sequenced part of the CDR3 DNA is TGCACCTGCAGTGCTCCTGGGGGAAGCTATGCT.

This clone turned up a few times. The genes are named according to mouse. The CDR3 end is not reached by the read, which stops 4 residues before it; the germline J gene fills it in. This sequence joins TRBV13-3 and TRBJ2-5, with 10 bases aligning to TRBD2. This CDR3 has 14 residues. Germline V CDR1 and CDR2: NNHDY, SYVADS. CDR3 sequence: CASSTTGGVDTQYF. Incomplete CDR3 DNA: TGTGCCAGCAGCACAACTGGGGGGGTGGAC.